Listed below are T cell receptor beta chains from one sample, sequenced in a study of long-term antiretroviral therapy in people with HIV. Only in-frame clones appear in the TCRdb table, and some are missing; sequencing was by immunoSEQ multiplex PCR. The sample contains roughly 40,000 clones, about 95% of which appear only once. The sequencing used unsorted PBMCs, collected around 9 years after starting antiretroviral therapy. These receptors were collected from a young man with HIV. Each CDR3 is given with its conserved first and last residue. The D gene is left open where the match is weak. Size is omitted from some rows. Given values are once, few, many or a class for expanded clones.

clone_size j_call d_call v_call cdr3_aa cdr3_nt
. TRBJ1-1 . TRBV28 CASSLFRRWNTEAFF TGTGCCAGCAGTTTATTCCGACGCTGGAACACTGAAGCTTTCTTT
. TRBJ1-1 . TRBV5-1 CASSAPREGHTAEAFF TGCGCCAGCAGCGCTCCCAGGGAGGGACACACCGCTGAAGCTTTCTTT
few TRBJ1-4 . TRBV2 CAIESGRTKEKLFF TGTGCCATCGAATCGGGACGGACGAAAGAAAAACTGTTTTTT
. TRBJ1-2 . TRBV27 CASSPTRYLSNYGYTF TGTGCCAGCAGTCCAACACGATACCTTTCCAACTATGGCTACACCTTC
. TRBJ2-1 TRBD2 TRBV25-1 CASSERRGSYNEQFF TGTGCCAGCAGTGAACGGCGGGGGTCCTACAATGAGCAGTTCTTC
. TRBJ2-3 . TRBV28 CASSLKPSTDTQYF TGTGCCAGCAGTTTAAAACCTTCCACAGATACGCAGTATTTT
. TRBJ2-7 TRBD1 TRBV7-9 CASSLGTGIHEQYF TGTGCCAGCAGCTTGGGGACAGGGATCCACGAGCAGTACTTC
. TRBJ1-5 . TRBV6-1 CASSEAQPQHF TGTGCCAGCAGTGAAGCTCAGCCCCAGCATTTT
. TRBJ2-3 . TRBV9 CASSVSVQSTDTQYF TGTGCCAGCAGCGTATCGGTCCAGAGCACAGATACGCAGTATTTT
. TRBJ1-1 TRBD1 TRBV7-9 CASSPRGQGMTEAFF TGTGCCAGCAGCCCCCGGGGACAGGGAATGACTGAAGCTTTCTTT
once TRBJ2-4 . TRBV21-1 CASAGQLLAKNIQYF TGTGCCAGTGCGGGACAGCTACTAGCCAAAAACATTCAGTACTTC
. TRBJ1-1 . TRBV19 CASSENTEAFF TGTGCCAGTAGCGAAAACACTGAAGCTTTCTTT
. TRBJ2-7 . TRBV28 CASSSPGWEQYF TGTGCCAGCAGTTCCCCAGGGTGGGAGCAGTACTTC
. TRBJ2-3 . TRBV6-5 CASRASWTSTDTQYF TGTGCCAGCAGAGCCAGCTGGACAAGCACAGATACGCAGTATTTT
. TRBJ1-1 . TRBV5-1 CASSFSPGNTEAFF TGCGCCAGCAGCTTTTCGCCAGGGAACACTGAAGCTTTCTTT
. TRBJ1-1 . TRBV29-1 CSGIGTEAFF TGCAGCGGAATAGGGACTGAAGCTTTCTTT
. TRBJ2-4 . TRBV2 CASSERGNKLVGKNIQYF TGTGCCAGCAGTGAGCGGGGAAATAAACTCGTCGGCAAAAACATTCAGTACTTC
. TRBJ1-1 . TRBV7-6 CASSLRGTEAFF TGTGCCAGCAGCTTACGGGGGACTGAAGCTTTCTTT
. TRBJ1-6 . TRBV27 CASSFTNSPLHF TGTGCCAGCAGTTTCACGAATTCACCCCTCCACTTT
. TRBJ2-5 TRBD2 TRBV6-1 CASSPLADGPETQYF TGTGCCAGCTCCCCTCTAGCGGACGGACCAGAGACCCAGTACTTC
. TRBJ1-1 . TRBV19 CASSSRPDGGDAFF TGTGCCAGTAGTTCCCGCCCTGACGGAGGGGACGCTTTCTTT
. TRBJ1-2 TRBD1 TRBV5-1 CASQGAGDDGYTF TGCGCCAGTCAGGGGGCAGGGGATGATGGCTACACCTTC
. TRBJ2-3 . TRBV5-1 CASSLGAVYADTQYF TGCGCCAGCAGCCTCGGGGCAGTTTACGCAGATACGCAGTATTTT
. TRBJ1-2 . TRBV2 CASSELEGGYGYTF TGTGCCAGCAGTGAACTGGAAGGGGGCTATGGCTACACCTTC
. TRBJ2-7 . TRBV14 CASSRTEFSYEQYF TGTGCCAGCAGCCGGACAGAGTTCTCCTACGAGCAGTACTTC
. TRBJ1-5 . TRBV7-9 CASSFGDQPQHF TGTGCCAGCAGCTTTGGGGATCAGCCCCAGCATTTT
. TRBJ1-1 TRBD1 TRBV28 CASSAQGAGTEAFF TGTGCCAGCAGTGCACAGGGGGCTGGAACTGAAGCTTTCTTT
. TRBJ1-2 . TRBV15 CATSRAPRGDGYTF TGTGCCACCAGCAGAGCCCCCCGGGGGGATGGCTACACCTTC
. TRBJ1-3 . TRBV5-6 CASSASSGNTIYF TGTGCCAGCAGTGCGAGCTCTGGAAACACCATATATTTT
. TRBJ1-3 . TRBV6-1 CASWAGADSGNTIYF TGTGCCAGCTGGGCAGGCGCCGACTCTGGAAACACCATATATTTT
. TRBJ1-3 . TRBV28 CASSREGSGNTIYF TGTGCCAGCAGCCGGGAGGGGTCTGGAAACACCATATATTTT
. TRBJ2-3 . TRBV27 CASGAGPYTDTQYF TGTGCCAGCGGGGCAGGGCCCTACACAGATACGCAGTATTTT
. TRBJ2-2 . TRBV2 CASSGGGTGTGELFF TGTGCCAGCAGTGGTGGGGGGACCGGCACCGGGGAGCTGTTTTTT
. TRBJ1-4 . TRBV5-6 CASSLRTQPTNEKLFF TGTGCCAGCAGCTTGCGTACCCAGCCGACTAATGAAAAACTGTTTTTT
once TRBJ2-1 TRBD2 TRBV20-1 CSARTSREQFF TGCAGTGCTAGGACTAGCCGTGAGCAGTTCTTC
. TRBJ1-1 . TRBV2 CASSEARVMSTEAFF TGTGCCAGCAGTGAAGCCAGGGTGATGAGCACTGAAGCTTTCTTT
. TRBJ2-5 TRBD1 TRBV7-2 CASSLGQGWQETQYF TGTGCCAGCAGCTTGGGACAGGGGTGGCAAGAGACCCAGTACTTC
. TRBJ2-7 . TRBV2 CASSASPSAGEQYF TGTGCCAGCAGCGCCTCACCTTCCGCAGGCGAGCAGTACTTC
once TRBJ2-5 TRBD2 TRBV25-1 CASSEGGTSQYF TGTGCCAGCAGTGAGGGAGGGACGTCCCAGTACTTC
. TRBJ2-5 . TRBV18 CASSPRGQQETQYF TGTGCCAGCTCACCACGCGGGCAGCAAGAGACCCAGTACTTC
. TRBJ2-3 . TRBV7-3 CASSYQHTDTQYF TGTGCCAGCAGCTATCAACACACAGATACGCAGTATTTT
once TRBJ2-7 TRBD2 TRBV28 CASKGPPGRDSYEQYF TGTGCCAGCAAAGGACCCCCGGGGAGGGACTCCTACGAGCAGTACTTC
. TRBJ2-6 . TRBV28 CASREDSGANVLTF TGTGCCAGCAGGGAAGACTCTGGGGCCAACGTCCTGACTTTC
. TRBJ2-3 . TRBV7-8 CASSPGPTDTQYF TGTGCCAGCAGCCCAGGCCCCACAGATACGCAGTATTTT
. TRBJ2-5 . TRBV2 CATSGQGPQETQYF TGTGCCACGAGCGGCCAGGGACCCCAAGAGACCCAGTACTTC
. TRBJ2-7 . TRBV5-1 CASSLTAFYEQYF TGCGCCAGCAGCCTAACTGCCTTCTACGAGCAGTACTTC
. TRBJ1-1 TRBD1 TRBV20-1 CSGTGPIEAFF TGCAGTGGGACAGGACCCATTGAAGCTTTCTTT
. TRBJ2-3 . TRBV7-9 CASSPTTDTQYF TGTGCCAGCAGCCCCACCACAGATACGCAGTATTTT
once TRBJ2-1 . TRBV5-4 CASSQGWGDEQFF TGTGCCAGCAGCCAAGGATGGGGGGATGAGCAGTTCTTC
. TRBJ2-7 . TRBV2 CASSEQGYEQYF TGTGCCAGCAGTGAACAGGGTTACGAGCAGTACTTC
. TRBJ1-2 . TRBV5-1 CASSLGIWRGEFVPGAF TGCGCCAGCAGCTTAGGGATCTGGAGGGGGGAATTCGTCCCTGGGGCCTTC
. TRBJ2-2 TRBD1 TRBV9 CASSVLGQGAPGELFF TGTGCCAGCAGCGTATTGGGACAGGGGGCCCCCGGGGAGCTGTTTTTT
. TRBJ2-7 . TRBV7-8 CASSENMWSEKSYEQYF TGTGCCAGCAGCGAAAATATGTGGTCAGAAAAATCTTACGAGCAGTACTTC
. TRBJ1-1 TRBD1 TRBV4-1 CASSPLGQGGTEAFF TGCGCCAGCAGCCCTCTCGGACAGGGGGGCACTGAAGCTTTCTTT
. TRBJ1-1 TRBD1 TRBV10-3 CAISTGDTEAFF TGTGCCATCAGCACAGGGGACACTGAAGCTTTCTTT
. TRBJ2-5 . TRBV19 CVSSRGEAVSGTQYF TGTGTCAGTAGTCGTGGCGAGGCCGTAAGCGGGACCCAGTACTTC
. TRBJ1-2 . TRBV7-8 CASSLNPGDYGYTF TGTGCCAGCAGCTTAAATCCAGGAGACTATGGCTACACCTTC
. TRBJ2-1 . TRBV2 CASSEGRGTIYGEQFF TGTGCCAGCAGTGAAGGAAGAGGTACAATATATGGTGAGCAGTTCTTC
. TRBJ1-6 TRBD1 TRBV10-1 CASVTGWSSYNSPLHF TGCGCCAGCGTGACAGGGTGGAGCTCCTATAATTCACCCCTCCACTTT